The rows below give T cell receptor beta chains drawn from one sample of a study of blood T cell repertoires in COVID-19. The repertoire was sequenced with immunoSEQ multiplex PCR; TCRdb's copy has only in-frame clones and lacks some. The data contain fewer than 70,000 clones, roughly nine tenths of them seen just once; the ten biggest clones take up more than 8%. The sequenced sample was peripheral blood. The receptors here all came from a man between 50 and 59 years old with active COVID-19. Each CDR3 is given with its conserved first and last residue. A D gene is named only where the DNA matches it firmly. Size is omitted from some rows. Given values are once, few, many or a class for expanded clones.

clone_size j_call d_call v_call cdr3_nt cdr3_aa
- TRBJ2-1 TRBD2 TRBV5-1 TGCGCCAGCACCCCTTCAGGACTAGCTGGGTACAATGAGCAGTTCTTC CASTPSGLAGYNEQFF
- TRBJ2-5 TRBD2 TRBV6-1 TGTGCCAGCAGTGGGCTAGGGACTAGCGGGGGAAAAGAGACCCAGTACTTC CASSGLGTSGGKETQYF
- TRBJ2-7 TRBD2 TRBV2 TGTGCCAGCGGCCGACTAGCGCGTTACGAGCAGTACTTC CASGRLARYEQYF
- TRBJ2-1 TRBD1 TRBV7-8 TGTGCCAGCAGCTTAGGGACAGGTCTGCCCTACAATGAGCAGTTCTTC CASSLGTGLPYNEQFF
- TRBJ2-7 TRBD1 TRBV5-1 TGCGCCAGCAGCTGGGGGACAGGGGGCGACTTCTCCTACGAGCAGTACTTC CASSWGTGGDFSYEQYF
- TRBJ2-7 - TRBV6-2/TRBV6-3 TGTGCCAGCAGTTACGGTGACACAGCTTCCTACGAGCAGTACTTC CASSYGDTASYEQYF
few TRBJ1-1 TRBD1 TRBV6-2/TRBV6-3 TGTGCCAGCAGTTTCCCACAGGGGGCGAGGACAACTGAAGCTTTCTTT CASSFPQGARTTEAFF
once TRBJ2-3 TRBD2 TRBV4-3 TGCGCCAGCAGCCAAGAATATAGCGGGGGGGGAGATACGCAGTATTTT CASSQEYSGGGDTQYF
- TRBJ2-1 TRBD2 TRBV6-7 TGTGCCAGCAGTGACTCTAGCCGGGGGGGTGCTTACAATGAGCAGTTCTTC CASSDSSRGGAYNEQFF
- TRBJ2-7 - TRBV7-9 TGTGCCAGCAGCCCAGGGTTCCGTAGCACACCCTACGAGCAGTACTTC CASSPGFRSTPYEQYF
- TRBJ1-2 - TRBV2 TGTGCCAGCAGACCCAGCGGGACGAACTATGGCTACACCTTC CASRPSGTNYGYTF
- TRBJ2-4 TRBD1 TRBV5-1 TGCGCCAGCAGCGGACAGGGGGCAAAAAACATTCAGTACTTC CASSGQGAKNIQYF
- TRBJ2-7 TRBD2 TRBV10-3 TGTGCCATCAGTGATGCGGGGGGGAATTCCTACGAGCAGTACTTC CAISDAGGNSYEQYF
once TRBJ2-4 TRBD2 TRBV9 TGTGCCAGCAGTCCGACTAGCGGAGGGAACATTCAGTACTTC CASSPTSGGNIQYF
- TRBJ2-3 - TRBV14 TGTGCCAGCAGCGGGACTGGGGGAGATACGCAGTATTTT CASSGTGGDTQYF
- TRBJ2-5 - TRBV6-1 TGTGCCAGCAGTGAGCTAGCGCCCTGGGAGACCCAGTACTTC CASSELAPWETQYF
medium-sized TRBJ2-7 - TRBV5-6 TGTGCCAGCATGACGGAGGAAGGACCCTACGAGCAGTACTTC CASMTEEGPYEQYF
- TRBJ1-3 - TRBV7-8 TGTGCCAGCAGCTTAGTATTATCGCTACCGGTGGGAAACACCATATATTTT CASSLVLSLPVGNTIYF
- TRBJ2-3 - TRBV6-4 TGTGCCAGCAGTGAGGGCGCCGGGACAATCGAGGCGCAGTATTTT CASSEGAGTIEAQYF
once TRBJ1-3 - TRBV6-5 TGTGCCAGCAGTTCGACCTCGGGCTCTGGAAACACCATATATTTT CASSSTSGSGNTIYF
- TRBJ2-2 - TRBV4-1 TGTGAAAGGGACTTGAACACCGGGGAGCTGTTTTTT CERDLNTGELFF
- TRBJ1-2 TRBD1 TRBV5-4 TGTGCCAGCAGCTCCCCGACAGGGACCTTCTATGGCTACACCTTC CASSSPTGTFYGYTF
- TRBJ2-3 TRBD2 TRBV19 TGTGCCAGTAGTATAGTACTAGCGGGGGGGGCAGATACGCAGTATTTT CASSIVLAGGADTQYF
- TRBJ1-5 - TRBV19 TGTGCCAGTATGGTTAGGGGAAATCAGCCCCAGCATTTT CASMVRGNQPQHF
few TRBJ1-6 TRBD1 TRBV27 TGTGCCAGCAGTTTAGGACAGGGTGGAAATTCACCCCTCCACTTT CASSLGQGGNSPLHF
- TRBJ2-7 - TRBV5-1 TGCGCCAGCAGCCCGGCAGGGACCTACGAGCAGTACTTC CASSPAGTYEQYF
- TRBJ2-7 - TRBV19 TGTGCCAGTAGAAAGACACACCCCATTCTCTACGAGCAGTACTTC CASRKTHPILYEQYF
- TRBJ2-4 TRBD2 TRBV7-2 TGTGCCAGCAGCTTATTTAATAGGGAGGGAAACATTCAGTACTTC CASSLFNREGNIQYF
- TRBJ2-3 TRBD2 TRBV11-3 TGTGCCAGGAATCCCTGCGGGACTAGCGGACTCACAGATACGCAGTATTTT CARNPCGTSGLTDTQYF
- TRBJ2-1 TRBD1 TRBV5-1 TGCGCCAGCAGCTTCGGACAGGGACTGAGGAATGAGCAGTTCTTC CASSFGQGLRNEQFF
- TRBJ2-5 TRBD2 TRBV6-6 TGTGCCAGCAGCCCCGATTATAGCGGGAGGCCCCAGTACTTC CASSPDYSGRPQYF
- TRBJ2-2 TRBD2 TRBV30 TGTGCCTGGAGTGAGGAGAGCGGGGGAGATACCGGGGAGCTGTTTTTT CAWSEESGGDTGELFF
- TRBJ1-3 - TRBV19 TGTGCCAGTAGGACAAACTCTGGAAACACCATATATTTT CASRTNSGNTIYF
- TRBJ1-1 - TRBV12-3/TRBV12-4 TGTGCCAGCAGTTTACTCTTCGGCACTGAAGCTTTCTTT CASSLLFGTEAFF
- TRBJ2-1 - TRBV5-1 TGCGCCAGCAGCTTGGCGGACAAAACCTACAATGAGCAGTTCTTC CASSLADKTYNEQFF
once TRBJ1-1 - TRBV13 TGTGCCAGCAGCTTAGGCTTCACTGAAGCTTTCTTT CASSLGFTEAFF
- TRBJ2-3 - TRBV4-3 TGCGCCAGCAGCCAAGTTTGGGCCCTCACAGATACGCAGTATTTT CASSQVWALTDTQYF
- TRBJ1-2 - TRBV4-1 TGCGCCAGCAGCCAAGAGCAGGACAAAGGGGGCTACACCTTC CASSQEQDKGGYTF
- TRBJ2-3 - TRBV24-1 TGTGCCACCAGTGATTCACCGGCAGGGGCCACAGATACGCAGTATTTT CATSDSPAGATDTQYF
- TRBJ2-3 - TRBV7-3 TGTGCCAGCAGCCCCACACCGGGACTTGAGTTGACAGATACGCAGTATTTT CASSPTPGLELTDTQYF
- TRBJ2-3 - TRBV5-1 TGCGCCAGCAGCTTGGTTAGATACACAGATACGCAGTATTTT CASSLVRYTDTQYF
once TRBJ2-3 TRBD2 TRBV5-6 TGTGCCAGCAGCGAGAGCGGGGGGGCCGGCGGTACGCAGTATTTT CASSESGGAGGTQYF
few TRBJ2-3 - TRBV10-3 TGTGCCATCAGTGAGCCTAAAGCAACCTATACGCAGTATTTT CAISEPKATYTQYF
- TRBJ1-2 TRBD1 TRBV6-2/TRBV6-3 TGTGCCAGCAGTTACCCCGGACAGGGGGATATACCTACCTATGGCTACACCTTC CASSYPGQGDIPTYGYTF
- TRBJ2-3 - TRBV2 TGTGCCAGCAGTGATGGCGGGAGCACAGATACGCAGTATTTT CASSDGGSTDTQYF
- TRBJ1-4 - TRBV1 TGCACCAGCAGCCAAGATGGAGCCAGGGCTTACATAGCAACTAATGAAAAACTGTTTTTT CTSSQDGARAYIATNEKLFF
- TRBJ1-1 - TRBV6-6 TGTGCCAGCAGTTACGCGGGGGAGACTGAAGCTTTCTTT CASSYAGETEAFF
- TRBJ1-3 TRBD1 TRBV29-1 TGCAGCGTTGGACAGGGGCAGTCATCTGGAAACACCATATATTTT CSVGQGQSSGNTIYF
- TRBJ1-6 TRBD1 TRBV5-6 TGTGCCAGCAGCGGCCGGGACAGGGTTAATTCACCCCTCCACTTT CASSGRDRVNSPLHF
- TRBJ2-4 - TRBV5-4 TGTGCCATCCAACAGGGTGGGGCCTCGGCCAAAAACATTCAGTACTTC CAIQQGGASAKNIQYF
- TRBJ2-4 - TRBV4-1 TGCGCCAGCAGCCAAGGGGGAGAAGACATTCAGTACTTC CASSQGGEDIQYF
- TRBJ2-7 - TRBV9 TGTGCCAGCAGCGTAGGACAGACCTACGAGCAGTACTTC CASSVGQTYEQYF
- TRBJ2-3 - TRBV7-8 TGTGCCAGCAGCCTGGACAGAGGGGCAGATACGCAGTATTTT CASSLDRGADTQYF
- TRBJ1-2 - TRBV3-1/TRBV3-2 TGTGCCAGCAGCCACAATCCGTGGCCAAGACAGATCTTATACTATGGCTACACCTTC CASSHNPWPRQILYYGYTF
few TRBJ2-7 - TRBV4-1 TGCGCCAGCAGCCCGTCAGCTTTACCTCGCGGACCGGCGGGTAAGAGCGAGCAGTACTTC CASSPSALPRGPAGKSEQYF
- TRBJ1-2 TRBD1 TRBV5-6 TGTGCCAGCAGTCCCCGGGACAGGGACCGTGGCTACACCTTC CASSPRDRDRGYTF
few TRBJ2-7 - TRBV29-1 TGCAGCGTTGAGGGGGACAAGTTATACGAGCAGTACTTC CSVEGDKLYEQYF
- TRBJ2-5 - TRBV25-1 TGTGCCAGCAGTGAGAGAACAGTCCAAGAGACCCAGTACTTC CASSERTVQETQYF
- TRBJ2-7 - TRBV7-8 TGTGCCAGCAGCTTAGGGATTAGGGGTAGGGGTCCCTACGAGCAGTACTTC CASSLGIRGRGPYEQYF
- TRBJ2-5 TRBD1 TRBV10-3 TGTGCCATCAGTGAGAGCCGGGACAGGCAAGAGACCCAGTACTTC CAISESRDRQETQYF